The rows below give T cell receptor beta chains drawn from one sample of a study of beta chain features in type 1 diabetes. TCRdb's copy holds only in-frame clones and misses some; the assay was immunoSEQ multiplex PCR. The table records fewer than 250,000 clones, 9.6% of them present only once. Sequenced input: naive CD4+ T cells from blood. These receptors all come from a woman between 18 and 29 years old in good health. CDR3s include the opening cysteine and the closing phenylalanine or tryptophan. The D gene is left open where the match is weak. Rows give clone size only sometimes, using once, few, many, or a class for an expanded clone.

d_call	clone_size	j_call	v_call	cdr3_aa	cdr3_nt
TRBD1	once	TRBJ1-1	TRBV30	CAWSVGGTGPTEAFF	TGTGCCTGGAGCGTTGGAGGGACAGGGCCAACTGAAGCTTTCTTT
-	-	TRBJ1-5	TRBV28	CASSLGRGRKGNQPQHF	TGTGCCAGCAGTTTAGGCCGGGGAAGGAAAGGCAATCAGCCCCAGCATTTT
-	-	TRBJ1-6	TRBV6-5	CASSSDTGPSPLHF	TGTGCCAGCAGTAGTGACACTGGCCCTTCACCCCTCCACTTT
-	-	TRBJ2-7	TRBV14	CASSAFRSGEQYF	TGTGCCAGCAGCGCGTTTAGATCCGGGGAGCAGTACTTC
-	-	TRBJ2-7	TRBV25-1	CASSESQVGADEQYF	TGTGCCAGCAGTGAATCTCAAGTTGGTGCAGACGAGCAGTACTTC
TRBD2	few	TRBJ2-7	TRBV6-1	CASSEASGSFYEQYF	TGTGCCAGCAGTGAAGCGAGCGGGAGTTTCTACGAGCAGTACTTC
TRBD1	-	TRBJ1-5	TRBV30	CAWSPSRDSHSNQPQHF	TGTGCCTGGAGCCCAAGCCGGGACAGTCATAGCAATCAGCCCCAGCATTTT
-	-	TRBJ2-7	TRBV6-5	CASSSPGVFPYEQYF	TGTGCCAGCAGTAGTCCGGGGGTCTTTCCTTACGAGCAGTACTTC
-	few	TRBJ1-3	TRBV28	CASSLEWSSGNTIYF	TGTGCCAGCAGTTTAGAATGGAGCTCTGGAAACACCATATATTTT
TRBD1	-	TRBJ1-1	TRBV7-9	CASGNRGNTEAFF	TGTGCCAGCGGAAACAGGGGGAACACTGAAGCTTTCTTT
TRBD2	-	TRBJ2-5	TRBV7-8	CASSLLAGGLLETQYF	TGTGCCAGCAGCTTACTAGCGGGGGGCCTCTTAGAGACCCAGTACTTC
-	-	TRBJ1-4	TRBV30	CAWNQGKGEKLFF	TGTGCCTGGAACCAGGGAAAGGGTGAAAAACTGTTTTTT
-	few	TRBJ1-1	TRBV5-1	CASSFGGIGEAFF	TGCGCCAGCAGCTTCGGGGGGATAGGCGAAGCTTTCTTT
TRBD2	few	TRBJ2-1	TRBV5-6	CASSLTSGSNEQFF	TGTGCCAGCAGCTTGACTAGCGGGAGCAATGAGCAGTTCTTC
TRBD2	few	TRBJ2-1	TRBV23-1	CASSPGLAEKKYNEQFF	TGCGCCAGCAGTCCGGGACTAGCGGAAAAAAAGTACAATGAGCAGTTCTTC
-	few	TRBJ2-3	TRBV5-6	CASSLPSGRTGTDTQYF	TGTGCCAGCAGCTTGCCCAGCGGGCGGACTGGCACAGATACGCAGTATTTT
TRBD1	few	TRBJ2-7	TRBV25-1	CASRSRGYEQYF	TGTGCCAGCAGAAGCAGGGGGTACGAGCAGTACTTC
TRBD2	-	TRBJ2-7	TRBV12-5	CASGLTSAVAYEQYF	TGTGCTAGTGGCCTGACTAGCGCCGTAGCCTACGAGCAGTACTTC
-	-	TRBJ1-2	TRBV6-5	CASSAGQNYGYTF	TGTGCCAGCAGTGCAGGACAGAACTATGGCTACACCTTC
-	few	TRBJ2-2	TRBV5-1	CASSLIADTGELFF	TGCGCCAGCAGCTTGATAGCGGACACCGGGGAGCTGTTTTTT
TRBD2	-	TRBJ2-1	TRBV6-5	CASSPLGGRSNEQFF	TGTGCCAGCAGCCCTTTAGGCGGGAGAAGCAATGAGCAGTTCTTC
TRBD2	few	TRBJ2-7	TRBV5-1	CASSLGTSPYEQYF	TGCGCCAGCAGCTTAGGGACTAGCCCCTACGAGCAGTACTTC
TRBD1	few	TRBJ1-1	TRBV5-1	CASGNRGGGMNTEAFF	TGCGCCAGCGGGAACCGAGGAGGGGGCATGAACACTGAAGCTTTCTTT
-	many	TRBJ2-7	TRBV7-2	CASSLSGWAYEQYF	TGTGCCAGCAGCTTGAGTGGTTGGGCATACGAGCAGTACTTC
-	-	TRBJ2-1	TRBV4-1	CASSQVEGGNEQFF	TGCGCCAGCAGCCAGGTTGAAGGAGGGAATGAGCAGTTCTTC
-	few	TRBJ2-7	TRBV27	CASSLSPSYEQYF	TGTGCCAGCAGTTTATCCCCTTCCTACGAGCAGTACTTC
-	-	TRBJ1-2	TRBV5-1	CASSLAGGNYGYTF	TGCGCCAGCAGCTTGGCGGGGGGCAACTATGGCTACACCTTC
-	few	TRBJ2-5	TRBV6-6	CASSYPPGETQYF	TGTGCCAGCAGTTACCCTCCCGGGGAGACCCAGTACTTC
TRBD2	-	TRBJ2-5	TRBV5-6	CASSPTGTSGRETQYF	TGTGCCAGCAGCCCAACCGGGACTAGCGGGAGAGAGACCCAGTACTTC
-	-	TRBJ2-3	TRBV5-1	CASSLAGVPDTQYF	TGCGCCAGCAGCTTGGCGGGTGTCCCAGATACGCAGTATTTT
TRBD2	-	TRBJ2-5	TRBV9	CASSPRTSGGETQYF	TGTGCCAGCAGCCCCCGGACTAGCGGGGGCGAGACCCAGTACTTC
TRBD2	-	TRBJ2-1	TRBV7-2	CASSFGLAGVTEQFF	TGTGCCAGCAGCTTCGGACTAGCGGGAGTTACCGAGCAGTTCTTC
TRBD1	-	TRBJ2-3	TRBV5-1	CASSFPRDSADTQYF	TGCGCCAGCAGCTTTCCCCGGGACAGCGCAGATACGCAGTATTTT
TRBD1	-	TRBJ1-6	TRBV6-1	CASSEHTGANSPLHF	TGTGCCAGCAGTGAACATACAGGGGCTAATTCACCCCTCCACTTT
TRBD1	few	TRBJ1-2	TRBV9	CASSVGVGQGNYGYTF	TGTGCCAGCAGCGTAGGTGTCGGACAGGGGAACTATGGCTACACCTTC
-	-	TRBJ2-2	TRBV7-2	CASSLGLSNTGELFF	TGTGCCAGCAGCTTAGGTCTGTCGAACACCGGGGAGCTGTTTTTT
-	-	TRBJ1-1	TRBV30	CAWDRGTEAFF	TGTGCCTGGGACCGGGGCACTGAAGCTTTCTTT
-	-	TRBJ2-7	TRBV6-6	CASSPQTGAYEQYF	TGTGCCAGCAGCCCTCAGACAGGAGCCTACGAGCAGTACTTC
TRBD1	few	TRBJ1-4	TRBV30	CAWGETGAVGKLFF	TGTGCCTGGGGGGAGACAGGGGCGGTCGGAAAACTGTTTTTT
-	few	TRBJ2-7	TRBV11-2	CASSLQGGTYEQYF	TGTGCCAGCAGCTTACAGGGGGGTACCTACGAGCAGTACTTC
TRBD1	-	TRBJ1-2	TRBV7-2	CASSLRGLAYGYTF	TGTGCCAGCAGCTTAAGGGGGCTGGCCTATGGCTACACCTTC
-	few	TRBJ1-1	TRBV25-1	CASSEIGRGSEAFF	TGTGCCAGCAGTGAAATAGGCAGGGGCAGTGAAGCTTTCTTT
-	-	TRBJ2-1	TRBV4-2	CASSQEGTPLGNEQFF	TGTGCCAGCAGCCAAGAAGGGACTCCCCTGGGAAATGAGCAGTTCTTC
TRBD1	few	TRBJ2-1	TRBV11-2	CASSSWGTSRGHEQFF	TGTGCCAGCAGCTCTTGGGGGACTTCCAGGGGGCATGAGCAGTTCTTC
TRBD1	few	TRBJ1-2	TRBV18	CASSPATGGPVYGYTF	TGTGCCAGCTCACCCGCGACAGGGGGCCCGGTCTATGGCTACACCTTC
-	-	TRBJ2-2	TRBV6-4	CASMEGYTGELFF	TGTGCCAGCATGGAGGGTTACACCGGGGAGCTGTTTTTT
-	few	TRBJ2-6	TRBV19	CASRLIGTSGANVLTF	TGTGCCAGTAGACTCATTGGGACTTCTGGGGCCAACGTCCTGACTTTC